The rows below give T cell receptor beta chains drawn from one sample of a study of blood T cell repertoires in COVID-19. The protocol was immunoSEQ multiplex PCR, while the TCRdb copy is restricted to in-frame clones and leaves out a portion. The data show approximately 240,000 clones, with about 82% seen just once and around 6.5% held by the top ten. Material: peripheral blood. The source of these receptors is an older woman with active or convalescent COVID-19. Each CDR3 is given with its conserved first and last residue.

V gene	J gene	CDR3 protein
TRBV7-9	TRBJ1-4	CASSSIRQRGNEKLFF
TRBV24-1	TRBJ2-3	CATSDLTSGRDTQYF
TRBV19	TRBJ2-1	CASSIATSGGYNEQFF
TRBV5-5	TRBJ2-7	CASSLGTSGTYEQYF
TRBV9	TRBJ2-5	CASSVGATGVETQYF
TRBV2	TRBJ2-1	CASGGGLSEEQFF
TRBV30	TRBJ2-7	CAWELAKGDPGGSYEQYF
TRBV7-3	TRBJ1-2	CASSLTHAGGSYTF
TRBV10-2	TRBJ1-5	CASSGGQGIAFQPQHF
TRBV30	TRBJ1-3	CASQASGNTIYF
TRBV4-1	TRBJ1-2	CASSQDRYGQNYGYTF
TRBV7-6	TRBJ2-1	CASSLGLTASGDYNEQFF
TRBV10-3	TRBJ1-2	CAISKGQDGSNYGYTF
TRBV7-8	TRBJ1-2	CASSLLRWTPSYGYTF
TRBV28	TRBJ2-1	CASSLMTSELRGQFF
TRBV15	TRBJ2-1	CATSSRAIRGDYNEQFF
TRBV6-6	TRBJ1-4	CASRRTGENEKLFF
TRBV13	TRBJ2-5	CASKLAGGRGTQYF
TRBV7-9	TRBJ1-6	CASSPTTSGTGLSPLHF
TRBV29-1	TRBJ1-4	CSVGGTGGGEKLFF
TRBV5-6	TRBJ1-5	CASSRLDRGLGQPQHF
TRBV4-1	TRBJ1-4	CASRSYGATNEKLFF
TRBV5-1	TRBJ1-2	CASSLGTGGRGYGYTF
TRBV7-9	TRBJ1-1	CASTETGGNTEAFF
TRBV27	TRBJ1-2	CASSLKGRDYGYTF
TRBV7-2	TRBJ1-4	CASSFDLREKLFF
TRBV6-5	TRBJ2-2	CASSFSGVDTGELFF
TRBV6-5	TRBJ2-6	CASKRGSSGANVLTF